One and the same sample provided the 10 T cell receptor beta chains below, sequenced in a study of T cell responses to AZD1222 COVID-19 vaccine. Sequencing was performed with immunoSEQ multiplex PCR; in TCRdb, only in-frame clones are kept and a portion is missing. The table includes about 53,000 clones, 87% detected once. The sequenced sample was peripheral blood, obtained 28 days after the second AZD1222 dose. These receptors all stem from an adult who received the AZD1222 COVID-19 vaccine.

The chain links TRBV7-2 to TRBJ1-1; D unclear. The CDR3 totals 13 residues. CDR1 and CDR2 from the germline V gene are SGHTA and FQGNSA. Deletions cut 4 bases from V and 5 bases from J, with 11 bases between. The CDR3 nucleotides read TGTGCCAGCAGCTCCGGACCGGGGACTGAAGCTTTCTTT. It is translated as CASSSGPGTEAFF.

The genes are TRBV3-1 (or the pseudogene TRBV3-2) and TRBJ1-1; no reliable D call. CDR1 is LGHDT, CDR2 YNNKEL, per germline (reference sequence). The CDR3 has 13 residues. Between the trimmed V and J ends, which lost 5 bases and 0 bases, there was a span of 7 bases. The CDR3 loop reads CASSFQMNTEAFF. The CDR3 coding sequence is TGTGCCAGCAGCTTCCAGATGAACACTGAAGCTTTCTTT.

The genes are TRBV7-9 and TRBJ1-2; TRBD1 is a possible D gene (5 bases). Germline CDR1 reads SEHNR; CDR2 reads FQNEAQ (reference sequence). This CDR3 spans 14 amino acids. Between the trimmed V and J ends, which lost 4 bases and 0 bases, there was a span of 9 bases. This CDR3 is CASSYVDTNYGYTF. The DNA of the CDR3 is TGTGCCAGCAGCTACGTGGACACTAACTATGGCTACACCTTC. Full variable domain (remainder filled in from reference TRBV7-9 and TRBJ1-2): DTGVSQNPRHKITKRGQNVTFRCDPISEHNRLYWYRQTLGQGPEFLTYFQNEAQLEKSRLLSDRFSAERPKGSFSTLEIQRTEQGDSAMYLCASSYVDTNYGYTFGSGTRLTVV.

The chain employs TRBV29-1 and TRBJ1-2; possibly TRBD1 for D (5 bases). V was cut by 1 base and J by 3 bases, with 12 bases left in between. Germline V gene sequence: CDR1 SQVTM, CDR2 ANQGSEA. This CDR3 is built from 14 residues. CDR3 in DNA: TGCAGCGTTGAAGGCGCCGACAGCTACTATGGCTACACCTTC. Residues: CSVEGADSYYGYTF. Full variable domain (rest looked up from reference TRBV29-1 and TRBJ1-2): SAVISQKPSRDICQRGTSLTIQCQVDSQVTMMFWYRQQPGQSLTLIATANQGSEATYESGFVIDKFPISRPNLTFSTLTVSNMSPEDSSIYLCSVEGADSYYGYTFGSGTRLTVV.

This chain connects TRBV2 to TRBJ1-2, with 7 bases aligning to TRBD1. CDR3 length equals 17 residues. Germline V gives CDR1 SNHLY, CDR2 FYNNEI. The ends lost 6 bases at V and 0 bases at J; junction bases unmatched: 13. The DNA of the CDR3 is TGTGCCAGCAGCAGGAGCCTAGGGGGCTCATCTAACTATGGCTACACCTTC. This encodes CASSRSLGGSSNYGYTF. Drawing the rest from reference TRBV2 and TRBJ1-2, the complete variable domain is EPEVTQTPSHQVTQMGQEVILRCVPISNHLYFYWYRQILGQKVEFLVSFYNNEISEKSEIFDDQFSVERPDGSNFTLKIRSTKLEDSAMYFCASSRSLGGSSNYGYTFGSGTRLTVV.

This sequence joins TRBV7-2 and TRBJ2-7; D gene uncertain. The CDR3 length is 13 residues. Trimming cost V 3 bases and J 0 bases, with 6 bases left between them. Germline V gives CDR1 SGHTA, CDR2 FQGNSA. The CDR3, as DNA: TGTGCCAGCAGCTTCCCTCTCTCCTACGAGCAGTACTTC. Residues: CASSFPLSYEQYF.

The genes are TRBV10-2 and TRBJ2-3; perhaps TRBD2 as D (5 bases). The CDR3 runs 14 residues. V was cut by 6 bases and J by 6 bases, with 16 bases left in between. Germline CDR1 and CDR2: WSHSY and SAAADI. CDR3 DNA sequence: TGCGCCAGCAGGCCGAGCGGCCAACCGGATACGCAGTATTTT. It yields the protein CASRPSGQPDTQYF.

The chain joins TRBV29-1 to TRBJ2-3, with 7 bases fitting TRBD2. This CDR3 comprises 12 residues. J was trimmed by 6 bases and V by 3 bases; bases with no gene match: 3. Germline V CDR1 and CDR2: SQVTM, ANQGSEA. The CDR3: CSVDRGGDTQYF. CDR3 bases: TGCAGCGTTGATAGGGGAGGGGATACGCAGTATTTT.

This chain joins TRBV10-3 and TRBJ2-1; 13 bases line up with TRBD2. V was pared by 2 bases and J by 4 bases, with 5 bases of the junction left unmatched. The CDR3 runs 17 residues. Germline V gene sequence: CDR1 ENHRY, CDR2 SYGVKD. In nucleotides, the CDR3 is TGTGCCATCAGTGAGCCAGGGGGACTAGCGGGATACAATGAGCAGTTCTTC. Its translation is CAISEPGGLAGYNEQFF.

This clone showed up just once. DNA of the CDR3: TGCAGCGTTGATCCTAGCGGCTTCAATGAGCAGTTCTTC. It is translated as CSVDPSGFNEQFF. The gene calls are TRBV29-1 and TRBJ2-1, with 7 bases identical to TRBD2. From germline, CDR1 is SQVTM and CDR2 ANQGSEA. V lost 3 bases to trimming and J lost 6 bases; unmatched junction nucleotides: 5. The CDR3 is 13 residues long.